These T cell receptor beta chains were read from a single sample in a study of T-cell memory formation after mild COVID-19. MiXCR was run by TCRdb on the 5' RACE reads, yielding one entry per CDR3 protein. Of 350,000 to 450,000 distinct CDR3 sequences in the sample, roughly 20% are singletons; the top ten hold more than 8%. Material for sequencing was PBMCs or a T cell subset sorted from them (not recorded which). These receptors all stem from an adult woman who had mild COVID-19 (a few samples of this study predate the infection). Cell type and time point are not known. Both conserved end residues are part of each CDR3. A D gene is named only where the DNA matches it firmly. Not every row has a clone size; where given, it reads once, few, many or a size class.

TRBJ2-7 | - | TRBV15 | - | CATSTGPGEQYF | TGTGCCACCAGCACAGGGCCGGGCGAGCAGTACTTC
TRBJ2-6 | TRBD1 | TRBV24-1 | few | CATSDRDRGHGANVLTF | TGTGCCACCAGTGATCGGGACAGGGGGCACGGGGCCAACGTCCTGACTTTC
TRBJ1-2 | - | TRBV20-1 | - | CSAREVAGDGYTF | TGCAGTGCTAGAGAAGTGGCCGGGGATGGCTACACCTTC
TRBJ2-1 | - | TRBV18 | - | CASSPQAAQGNEQFF | TGTGCCAGCTCACCGCAAGCGGCTCAGGGCAATGAGCAGTTCTTC
TRBJ2-1 | TRBD2 | TRBV5-8 | - | CASSVGTSGSYNEQFF | TGTGCCAGCAGCGTAGGGACTAGCGGCTCCTACAATGAGCAGTTCTTC
TRBJ2-7 | TRBD1 | TRBV7-9 | - | CASSPGRWDRDYEQYF | TGTGCCAGCAGCCCGGGACGATGGGACAGGGACTACGAGCAGTACTTC
TRBJ2-3 | TRBD2 | TRBV7-2 | - | CASSPIGTSGRVPDTQYF | TGTGCCAGCAGCCCTATAGGGACTAGCGGGAGAGTCCCAGATACGCAGTATTTT
TRBJ2-7 | - | TRBV5-1 | few | CASSLAGEGNEQYF | TGCGCCAGCAGCTTGGCAGGCGAGGGGAACGAGCAGTACTTC
TRBJ2-7 | - | TRBV2 | - | CASSEGQTTAYEQYF | TGTGCCAGCAGTGAAGGTCAGACAACCGCCTACGAGCAGTACTTC
TRBJ1-5 | - | TRBV12-3/TRBV12-4 | few | CASSSVGGQPQHF | TGTGCCAGCAGCTCTGTGGGAGGTCAGCCCCAGCATTTT
TRBJ2-3 | TRBD1 | TRBV5-1 | many | CASSLGQGADTQYF | TGCGCCAGCAGCTTGGGACAGGGGGCAGATACGCAGTATTTT
TRBJ2-6 | - | TRBV5-5 | once | CASSEAVSGANVLTF | TGTGCCAGCAGCGAAGCGGTTTCTGGGGCCAACGTCCTGACTTTC
TRBJ2-3 | TRBD2 | TRBV4-3 | few | CASSQFPSGAPTDTQYF | TGCGCCAGCAGCCAGTTCCCTAGCGGGGCCCCCACAGATACGCAGTATTTT
TRBJ2-3 | - | TRBV29-1 | few | CSVETGAGAPTDTQYF | TGCAGCGTTGAAACGGGGGCGGGAGCCCCCACAGATACGCAGTATTTT
TRBJ1-2 | TRBD1 | TRBV7-9 | - | CASSQGQGGYGYTF | TGTGCCAGCAGCCAAGGACAGGGAGGCTATGGCTACACCTTC
TRBJ2-1 | TRBD2 | TRBV6-5 | - | CASSYSPTSGTGSYNEQFF | TGTGCCAGCAGTTACTCGCCGACTAGCGGGACCGGCTCCTACAATGAGCAGTTCTTC
TRBJ1-2 | TRBD1 | TRBV12-3/TRBV12-4 | few | CASSSATGVTERVYGYTF | TGTGCCAGCAGTTCGGCAACAGGGGTTACTGAGAGGGTCTATGGCTACACCTTC
TRBJ2-1 | - | TRBV7-8 | few | CASTRWAGQSYNEQFF | TGTGCCAGCACTCGATGGGCAGGACAGTCCTACAATGAGCAGTTCTTC
TRBJ1-1 | TRBD1 | TRBV24-1 | - | CATSDWQGAEAFF | TGTGCCACCAGTGATTGGCAGGGGGCTGAAGCTTTCTTT
TRBJ2-3 | - | TRBV4-3 | - | CASSQVGQRTDTQYF | TGCGCCAGCAGCCAAGTTGGACAGCGCACAGATACGCAGTATTTT
TRBJ1-3 | TRBD1 | TRBV24-1 | few | CATSDDRVGNTIYF | TGTGCCACCAGTGACGACAGGGTTGGAAACACCATATATTTT
TRBJ2-7 | - | TRBV28 | - | CATARTINYEQYF | TGTGCCACCGCCCGGACTATAAACTACGAGCAGTACTTC
TRBJ2-7 | - | TRBV5-1 | - | CASSWTGPAFGGGEQYF | TGCGCCAGCAGCTGGACGGGACCGGCCTTCGGTGGCGGCGAGCAGTACTTC
TRBJ1-1 | - | TRBV10-3 | - | CAISESAGLNTEAFF | TGTGCCATCAGTGAGTCGGCCGGGCTGAACACTGAAGCTTTCTTT
TRBJ2-5 | TRBD2 | TRBV7-2 | - | CASSETSGGETQYF | TGTGCCAGCAGCGAGACTAGCGGGGGAGAGACCCAGTACTTC
TRBJ2-7 | - | TRBV5-1 | - | CASSLALFPYEQYF | TGCGCCAGCAGCTTAGCCCTCTTTCCCTACGAGCAGTACTTC
TRBJ2-3 | - | TRBV7-9 | many | CASSTLQVGVDTQYF | TGTGCCAGCAGCACCTTACAAGTTGGGGTCGATACGCAGTATTTT
TRBJ2-7 | TRBD2 | TRBV7-9 | - | CASSLWASGSDEQYF | TGTGCCAGCAGCTTATGGGCTAGCGGGAGTGACGAGCAGTACTTC
TRBJ2-5 | TRBD2 | TRBV5-8 | - | CASRPPASGETQYF | TGTGCCAGCAGACCTCCGGCTAGCGGTGAGACCCAGTACTTC
TRBJ1-3 | - | TRBV12-3/TRBV12-4 | - | CASTPGGGNTIYF | TGTGCCAGCACCCCGGGTGGTGGAAACACCATATATTTT
TRBJ1-1 | - | TRBV7-8 | - | CASSLDRQNEAFF | TGTGCCAGCAGCTTAGATCGACAGAATGAAGCTTTCTTT
TRBJ2-3 | TRBD2 | TRBV5-1 | few | CASSLVGTSGGSTDTQYF | TGCGCCAGCAGCTTGGTTGGGACTAGCGGGGGCAGCACAGATACGCAGTATTTT
TRBJ2-7 | - | TRBV7-2 | many | CASSPYLSSYEQYF | TGTGCCAGCAGCCCCTATCTGAGCTCCTACGAGCAGTACTTC
TRBJ2-7 | TRBD1 | TRBV5-1 | few | CASSFGTGGTYEQYF | TGCGCCAGCAGCTTCGGGACAGGGGGTACCTACGAGCAGTACTTC
TRBJ2-7 | - | TRBV27 | - | CASSLRAVPNYEQYF | TGTGCCAGCAGTTTAAGGGCAGTTCCTAACTACGAGCAGTACTTC
TRBJ2-6 | - | TRBV7-7 | many | CASSLGTSGANVLTF | TGTGCTAGCAGCTTAGGAACCTCTGGGGCCAACGTCCTGACTTTC